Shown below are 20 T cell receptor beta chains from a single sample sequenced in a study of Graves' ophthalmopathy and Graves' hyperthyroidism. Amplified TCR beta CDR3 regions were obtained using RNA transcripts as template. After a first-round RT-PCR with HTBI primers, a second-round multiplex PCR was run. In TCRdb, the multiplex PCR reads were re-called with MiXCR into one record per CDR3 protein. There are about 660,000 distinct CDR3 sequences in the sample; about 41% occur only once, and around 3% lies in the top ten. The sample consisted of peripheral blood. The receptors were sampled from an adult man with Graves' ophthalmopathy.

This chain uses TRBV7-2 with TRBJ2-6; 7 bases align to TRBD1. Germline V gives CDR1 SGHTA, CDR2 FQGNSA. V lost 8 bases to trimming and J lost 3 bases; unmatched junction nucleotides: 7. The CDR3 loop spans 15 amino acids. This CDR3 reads CASGLGQVGANVLTF. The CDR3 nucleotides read TGTGCCAGCGGCCTAGGACAGGTTGGGGCCAACGTCCTGACTTTC.

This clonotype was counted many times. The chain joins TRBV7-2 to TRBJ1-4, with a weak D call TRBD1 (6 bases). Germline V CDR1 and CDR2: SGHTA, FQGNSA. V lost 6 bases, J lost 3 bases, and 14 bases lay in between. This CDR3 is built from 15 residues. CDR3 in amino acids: CASSLTGLANEKLFF. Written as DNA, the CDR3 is TGTGCCAGCAGTTTAACAGGGCTGGCTAATGAAAAACTGTTTTTT.

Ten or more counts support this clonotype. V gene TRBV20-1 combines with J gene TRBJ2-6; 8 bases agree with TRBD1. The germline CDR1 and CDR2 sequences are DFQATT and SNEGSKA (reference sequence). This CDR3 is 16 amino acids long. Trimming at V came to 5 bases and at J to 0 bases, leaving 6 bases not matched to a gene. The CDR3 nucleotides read TGCAGTGCTCAAGACAGGGGAACCTCTGGGGCCAACGTCCTGACTTTC. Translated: CSAQDRGTSGANVLTF.

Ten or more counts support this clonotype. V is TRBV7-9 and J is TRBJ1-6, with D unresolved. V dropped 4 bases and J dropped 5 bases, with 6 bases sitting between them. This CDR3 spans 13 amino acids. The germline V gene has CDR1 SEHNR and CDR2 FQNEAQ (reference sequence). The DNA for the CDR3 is TGTGCCAGCAGCTCCAGTAATAATTCACCCCTCCACTTT. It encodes CASSSSNNSPLHF.

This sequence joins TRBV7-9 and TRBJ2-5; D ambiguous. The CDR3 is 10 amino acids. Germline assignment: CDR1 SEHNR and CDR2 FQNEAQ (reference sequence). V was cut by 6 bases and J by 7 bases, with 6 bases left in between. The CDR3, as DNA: TGTGCCAGCAGGCCCGGGACCCAGTACTTC. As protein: CASRPGTQYF.

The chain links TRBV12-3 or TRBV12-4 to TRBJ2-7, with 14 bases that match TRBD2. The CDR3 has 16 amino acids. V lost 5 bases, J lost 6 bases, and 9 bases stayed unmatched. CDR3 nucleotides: TGTGCCAGCAGTAGTGGGACTAGCGGGAGTAGGGTCGAGCAGTACTTC. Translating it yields CASSSGTSGSRVEQYF.

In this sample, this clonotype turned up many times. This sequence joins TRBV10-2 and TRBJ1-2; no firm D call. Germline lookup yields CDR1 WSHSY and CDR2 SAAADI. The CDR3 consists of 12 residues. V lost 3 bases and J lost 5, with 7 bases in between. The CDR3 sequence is CASSDSGYGYTF. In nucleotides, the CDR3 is TGCGCCAGCAGTGACTCAGGATATGGCTACACCTTC.

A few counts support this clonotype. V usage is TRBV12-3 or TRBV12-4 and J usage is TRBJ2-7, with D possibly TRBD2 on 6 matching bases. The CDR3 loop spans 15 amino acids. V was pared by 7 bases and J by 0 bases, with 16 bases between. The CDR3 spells CASTPGTSASYEQYF. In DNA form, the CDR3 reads TGTGCCAGCACCCCAGGGACTTCAGCCTCCTACGAGCAGTACTTC.

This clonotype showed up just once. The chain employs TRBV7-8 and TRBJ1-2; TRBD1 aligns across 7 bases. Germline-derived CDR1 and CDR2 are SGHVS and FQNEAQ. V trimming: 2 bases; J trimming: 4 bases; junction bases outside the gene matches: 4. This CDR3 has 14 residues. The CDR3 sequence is CASSLLQGFYGYTF. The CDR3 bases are TGTGCCAGCAGCTTACTACAGGGGTTCTATGGCTACACCTTC.

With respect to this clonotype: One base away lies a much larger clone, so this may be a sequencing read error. CDR3 loop: CASGTEAFF. The CDR3 region has the DNA TGTGCCTCGGGGACTGAAGCTTTCTTT. The chain uses TRBV19 and TRBJ1-1; D call uncertain. V lost 11 bases, J lost 5 bases, and 6 bases lay in between. The CDR3 is made up of 9 amino acids. Germline CDR1 LNHDA, CDR2 SQIVND (reference sequence).

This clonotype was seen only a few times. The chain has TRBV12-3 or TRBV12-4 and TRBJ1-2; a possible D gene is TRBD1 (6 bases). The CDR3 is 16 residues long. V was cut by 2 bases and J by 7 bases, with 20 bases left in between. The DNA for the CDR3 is TGTGCCAGCAGTTTATCGCCCGACAGGAGGAGGATTGGCTACACCTTC. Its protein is CASSLSPDRRRIGYTF.

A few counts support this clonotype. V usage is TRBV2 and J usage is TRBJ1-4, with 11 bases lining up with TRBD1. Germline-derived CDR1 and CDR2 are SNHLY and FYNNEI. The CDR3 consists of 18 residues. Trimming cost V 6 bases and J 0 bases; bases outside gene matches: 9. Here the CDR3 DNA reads TGTGCCAGCAGGCCGGGGACAGGGGGGCCCTCAACTAATGAAAAACTGTTTTTT. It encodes CASRPGTGGPSTNEKLFF.

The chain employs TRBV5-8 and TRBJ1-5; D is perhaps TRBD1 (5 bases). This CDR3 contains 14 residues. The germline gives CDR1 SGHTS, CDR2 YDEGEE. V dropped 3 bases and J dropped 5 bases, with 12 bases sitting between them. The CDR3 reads CASSSTGFYQPQHF. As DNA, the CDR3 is TGTGCCAGCAGCTCCACAGGATTTTATCAGCCCCAGCATTTT.

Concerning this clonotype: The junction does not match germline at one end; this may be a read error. The CDR3 loop reads CANSQVGGDSYEQYF. The DNA for the CDR3 is TGTGCCAACAGCCAAGTTGGCGGGGACTCCTACGAGCAGTACTTC. This chain joins TRBV14 and TRBJ2-7; possibly TRBD2 for D (6 bases). The CDR3 is 15 amino acids. Germline loops: CDR1 SGHDN, CDR2 FVKESK. The full variable domain, completed using reference TRBV14 and TRBJ2-7, is EAGVTQFPSHSVIEKGQTVTLRCDPISGHDNLYWYRRVMGKEIKFLLHFVKESKQDESGMPNNRFLAERTGGTYSTLKVQPAELEDSGVYFCANSQVGGDSYEQYFGPGTRLTVT.

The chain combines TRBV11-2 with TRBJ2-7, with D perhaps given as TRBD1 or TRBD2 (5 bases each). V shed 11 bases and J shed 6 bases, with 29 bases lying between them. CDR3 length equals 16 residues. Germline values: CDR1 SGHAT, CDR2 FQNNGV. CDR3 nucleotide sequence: TGTGCCTGGAGAGGTGGAAAAACGGGACCCGCCGCCGAGCAGTACTTC. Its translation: CAWRGGKTGPAAEQYF. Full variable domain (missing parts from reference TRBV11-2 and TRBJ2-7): EAGVAQSPRYKIIEKRQSVAFWCNPISGHATLYWYQQILGQGPKLLIQFQNNGVVDDSQLPKDRFSAERLKGVDSTLKIQPAKLEDSAVYLCAWRGGKTGPAAEQYFGPGTRLTVT.

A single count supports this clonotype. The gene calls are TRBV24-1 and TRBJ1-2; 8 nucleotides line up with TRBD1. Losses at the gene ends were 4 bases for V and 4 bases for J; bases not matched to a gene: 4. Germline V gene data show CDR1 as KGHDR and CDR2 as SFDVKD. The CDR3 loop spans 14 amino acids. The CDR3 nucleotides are TGTGCCACCAGTGACACCGGGACAGGCTATGGCTACACCTTC. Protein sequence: CATSDTGTGYGYTF.

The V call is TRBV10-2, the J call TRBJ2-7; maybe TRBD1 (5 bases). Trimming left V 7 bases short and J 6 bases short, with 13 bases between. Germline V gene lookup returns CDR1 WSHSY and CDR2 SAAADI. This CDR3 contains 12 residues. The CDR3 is CASTKQGSEQYF. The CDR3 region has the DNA TGCGCCAGCACAAAGCAGGGTAGCGAGCAGTACTTC.

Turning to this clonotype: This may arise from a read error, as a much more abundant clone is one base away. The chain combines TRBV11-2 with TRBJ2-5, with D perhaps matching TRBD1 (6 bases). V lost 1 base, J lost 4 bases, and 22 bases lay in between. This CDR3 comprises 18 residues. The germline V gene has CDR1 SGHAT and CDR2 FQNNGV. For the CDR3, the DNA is TGTGCCAGCAGCTTAGGCATCCGGACAGCCTCGGGCGGAGAGACCCAGTACTTC. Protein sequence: CASSLGIRTASGGETQYF.

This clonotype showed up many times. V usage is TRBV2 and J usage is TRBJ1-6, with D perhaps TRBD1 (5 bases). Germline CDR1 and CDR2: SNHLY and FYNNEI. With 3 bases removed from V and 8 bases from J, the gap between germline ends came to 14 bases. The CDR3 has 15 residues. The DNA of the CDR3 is TGTGCCAGCAGTGATTCGGTGGTGGGGCATTCACCCCTCCACTTT. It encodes CASSDSVVGHSPLHF.

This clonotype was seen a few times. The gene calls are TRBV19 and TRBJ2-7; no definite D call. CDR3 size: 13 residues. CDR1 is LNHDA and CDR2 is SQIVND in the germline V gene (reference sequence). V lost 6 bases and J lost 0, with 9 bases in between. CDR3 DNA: TGTGCCAGTAGAACAGCCAGCTCCTACGAGCAGTACTTC. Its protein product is CASRTASSYEQYF.